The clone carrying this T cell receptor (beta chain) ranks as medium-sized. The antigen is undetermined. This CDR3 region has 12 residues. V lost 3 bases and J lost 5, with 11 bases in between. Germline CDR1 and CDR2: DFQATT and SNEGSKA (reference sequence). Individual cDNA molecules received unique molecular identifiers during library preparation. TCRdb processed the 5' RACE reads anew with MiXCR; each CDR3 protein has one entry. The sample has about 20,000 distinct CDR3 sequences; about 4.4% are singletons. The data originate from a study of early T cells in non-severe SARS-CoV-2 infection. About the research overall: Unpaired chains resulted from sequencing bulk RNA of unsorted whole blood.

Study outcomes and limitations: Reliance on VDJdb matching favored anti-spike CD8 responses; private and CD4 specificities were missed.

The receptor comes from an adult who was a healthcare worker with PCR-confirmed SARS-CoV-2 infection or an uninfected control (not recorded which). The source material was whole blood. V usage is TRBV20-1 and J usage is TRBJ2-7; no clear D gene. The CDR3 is CSASDTADEQYF. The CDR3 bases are TGCAGTGCTAGTGACACCGCTGACGAGCAGTACTTC.